This T cell receptor (beta chain) was obtained from a study of blood T cells in healthy people across ages. To note about this clonotype: At one end the junction does not follow the germline gene, possibly because of a read error.

Germline values: CDR1 SGHRS, CDR2 YFSETQ. CDR3 length: 15 amino acids. The use of a sample-barcoded 5' primer and a J-beta primer mix characterized a second PCR of about 7 to 12 cycles. MiXCR, run by TCRdb on the 5' RACE reads, gives a single entry per CDR3 protein. The table lists about 1.6 million distinct CDR3 sequences, roughly 30% of them singletons. The source is a woman aged 25-40 years in good health. Sequenced material: blood. The V call is TRBV5-1, the J call TRBJ2-5; 8 bases are a match to TRBD1. The CDR3 bases are TGCACCAGCAGCGGTGGGACAGGTTCCCAAGAGACCCAGTACTTC. Protein product: CTSSGGTGSQETQYF. The variable domain in full, with the rest retrieved from reference TRBV5-1 and TRBJ2-5, is KAGVTQTPRYLIKTRGQQVTLSCSPISGHRSVSWYQQTPGQGLQFLFEYFSETQRNKGNFPGRFSGRQFSNSRSEMNVSTLELGDSALYLCTSSGGTGSQETQYFGPGTRLLVL.